This passage covers 13 T cell receptor beta chains from one sample sequenced in a study of CD8+ T cells in alopecia areata. RNA was extracted and reverse transcribed into cDNA as the sequencing template. Only in-frame clones appear in the TCRdb table, and some are missing; sequencing was by immunoSEQ multiplex PCR. The sample contains roughly 150,000 clones, more than 45% of which appear only once. This material consisted of CD8+ T cells sorted from blood, taken at week 0. The receptor source for this set is a human donor with alopecia areata.

The chain employs TRBV27 and TRBJ2-1; 14 bases match TRBD2. After removal of 6 bases from V and 2 bases from J, the junction contained 3 bases not matched to a gene. Germline CDR1 MNHEY, CDR2 SMNVEV (reference sequence). This CDR3 is 16 amino acids long. The chain's CDR3 is CASRTSGGAAYNEQFF. CDR3 nucleotide sequence: TGTGCCAGCAGGACTAGCGGGGGGGCCGCCTACAATGAGCAGTTCTTC.

As concerns this clone: Different DNA sequences within this sample yield the same CDR3. J is TRBJ1-1 and V is TRBV5-1; D gene ambiguous. Germline-derived CDR1 and CDR2 are SGHRS and YFSETQ. Trimming removed 0 bases from V and 0 bases from J, with 6 bases in between. The CDR3 is 14 amino acids. CDR3 in DNA: TGCGCCAGCAGCTTGGTTGATCTGAACACTGAAGCTTTCTTT. This encodes CASSLVDLNTEAFF.

In this sample, this clone turned up a few times. V gene TRBV29-1 combines with J gene TRBJ1-2, with D perhaps matching TRBD1 (5 bases). CDR1 is SQVTM, CDR2 ANQGSEA, per germline. This CDR3 is built from 13 residues. V shed 7 bases and J shed 8 bases, with 20 bases lying between them. In DNA, the CDR3 is TGCAGCGCTACCGTTGGAGGGGTCGAAGGCTACACCTTC. It codes for CSATVGGVEGYTF.

V and J are TRBV6-5 and TRBJ2-1; D is perhaps TRBD2 (6 bases). Per the germline V gene, CDR1 is MNHEY and CDR2 is SVGAGI. The CDR3 loop spans 15 amino acids. V shed 2 bases and J shed 0 bases, with 8 bases lying between them. The CDR3 loop reads CASSYDGSSYNEQFF. CDR3 DNA sequence: TGTGCCAGCAGTTACGACGGGAGCTCCTACAATGAGCAGTTCTTC.

The V call is TRBV27, the J call TRBJ2-1; 7 bases are shared with TRBD2. CDR3 length: 14 residues. Germline CDR1 reads MNHEY; CDR2 reads SMNVEV (reference sequence). With V trimmed by 2 bases and J by 6 bases, 4 bases remained unmatched. CDR3 coding DNA: TGTGCCAGCAGTTTAGGGACGGGGGGCAATGAGCAGTTCTTC. It is translated as CASSLGTGGNEQFF.

This chain links TRBV29-1 with TRBJ2-1; D is uncertain. Germline CDR1 and CDR2: SQVTM and ANQGSEA. Deletions cut 4 bases from V and 6 bases from J, with 16 bases between. The CDR3 has 14 amino acids. The CDR3 loop reads CSVVYLGFGNEQFF. CDR3 coding DNA: TGCAGCGTTGTGTATCTGGGGTTTGGCAATGAGCAGTTCTTC.

The V and J genes are TRBV13 and TRBJ2-7; 11 bases match TRBD1. Germline CDR1 is PRHDT and CDR2 is FYEKMQ (reference sequence). The V and J ends lost 5 bases and 5 bases, in that order; junction bases with no gene match: 8. The CDR3 extends over 15 amino acids. The CDR3 sequence: CASSTPGQGVHEQYF. In DNA, the CDR3 is TGTGCCAGCAGCACTCCGGGACAGGGGGTCCACGAGCAGTACTTC.

This clone was seen only a few times. This chain connects TRBV27 to TRBJ2-3, with a weak D call TRBD1 (6 bases). Germline CDR1 is MNHEY and CDR2 is SMNVEV (reference sequence). This CDR3 has 12 amino acids. V was clipped by 7 bases and J by 4 bases, with 9 bases between them. CDR3 sequence: CASTSGADTQYF. The CDR3 DNA sequence: TGTGCCAGCACTTCAGGGGCAGATACGCAGTATTTT.

V is TRBV7-6 and J is TRBJ2-3; tentative D call: TRBD1 (5 bases). This CDR3 comprises 17 residues. Per germline, CDR1 SGHVS and CDR2 FNYEAQ. V was trimmed by 3 bases and J by 0 bases, leaving 16 bases between them. The CDR3: CASSFPDNKASTDTQYF. The CDR3 nucleotides are TGTGCCAGCAGCTTCCCGGACAATAAAGCTAGCACAGATACGCAGTATTTT.

The CDR3 reads CASSPSGQGKHEQYF. The CDR3 coding sequence is TGCGCCAGCAGCCCTTCTGGACAGGGGAAGCACGAGCAGTACTTC. This sequence joins TRBV4-3 and TRBJ2-7; 9 positions match TRBD1. There are 15 residues in the CDR3. Germline assignment: CDR1 LGHNA and CDR2 YSLEER. J lost 5 bases, V lost 4 bases, and 9 bases had no gene match.

The chain links TRBV29-1 to TRBJ1-1, with a tentative D call TRBD1 (6 bases). Trimming left V 6 bases short and J 2 bases short, with 19 bases between. Germline lookup yields CDR1 SQVTM and CDR2 ANQGSEA. CDR3 length: 15 amino acids. This chain's CDR3 is CSVGGPDSGNTEAFF. CDR3 in DNA: TGCAGCGTAGGGGGACCGGACAGCGGAAACACTGAAGCTTTCTTT.

The V gene is TRBV11-2, the J gene TRBJ2-3; D may be TRBD1 (5 bases). CDR3 size: 16 residues. The germline CDR1 and CDR2 sequences are SGHAT and FQNNGV. V lost 5 bases to trimming and J lost 0 bases, with 15 bases between them. The CDR3 sequence is CASSNQGHLSTDTQYF. For the CDR3, the DNA is TGTGCCAGCAGCAACCAGGGTCACCTTAGCACAGATACGCAGTATTTT.

The chain links TRBV19 to TRBJ2-1, with 7 bases lining up with TRBD2. Germline V lookup: CDR1 LNHDA, CDR2 SQIVND (reference sequence). Losses at the gene ends were 1 base for V and 8 bases for J; bases not matched to a gene: 8. This CDR3 is 15 amino acids long. The CDR3 nucleotides read TGTGCCAGTAGTATAGCTAGAACTAGCGTCGATGAGCAGTTCTTC. It is translated as CASSIARTSVDEQFF.